These T cell receptor beta chains were read from a single sample in a study of response to subunit inactivated influenza vaccine. Via MiXCR, TCRdb re-called the RT-PCR reads, giving one row per CDR3 protein. Seen here are around 750,000 distinct CDR3 sequences, over 20% observed once, and the top ten hold 10% to 13%. This specimen consisted of PBMCs from blood, obtained 4 to 6 days after vaccination. The receptors stem from a man aged 50-60 years who received an inactivated influenza vaccine. CDR3s include the opening cysteine and the closing phenylalanine or tryptophan. A D gene is named only where the DNA matches it firmly. Rows give clone size only sometimes, using once, few, many, or a class for an expanded clone.

TRBV4-1	TRBJ2-7	-	-	CASSQGSGVWYEQYF	TGCGCCAGCAGCCAAGGATCAGGGGTTTGGTACGAGCAGTACTTC
TRBV7-9	TRBJ1-2	few	-	CASSSIARPEGYTF	TGTGCCAGCAGCTCCATCGCCCGACCAGAGGGCTACACCTTC
TRBV29-1	TRBJ2-3	-	-	CSVRIANTQYF	TGCAGCGTACGGATTGCCAATACGCAGTATTTT
TRBV7-2	TRBJ1-2	-	TRBD1	CASSLLGGPSYGYTF	TGTGCCAGCAGCTTATTAGGGGGCCCCTCCTATGGCTACACCTTC
TRBV30	TRBJ2-5	few	-	CAWSGWLGETQYF	TGTGCCTGGAGTGGTTGGTTAGGGGAGACCCAGTACTTC
TRBV5-1	TRBJ2-1	-	-	CASSLEDRSLNEQFF	TGCGCCAGCAGCTTGGAGGACCGTTCCTTGAATGAGCAGTTCTTC
TRBV6-5	TRBJ1-1	few	-	CASSYSNPGTTEAFF	TGTGCCAGCAGTTACTCGAATCCAGGGACCACTGAAGCTTTCTTT
TRBV5-5	TRBJ2-7	few	TRBD2	CASSRTLSGPPYEQYF	TGTGCCAGCAGCCGGACCCTTAGCGGGCCCCCCTACGAGCAGTACTTC
TRBV20-1	TRBJ2-7	-	-	CSARGVDLAYSYEQYF	TGCAGTGCTAGGGGTGTCGATCTGGCCTACTCCTACGAGCAGTACTTC
TRBV7-9	TRBJ2-3	-	-	CASRQDRPTDTQYF	TGTGCCAGCAGGCAGGACCGACCCACAGATACGCAGTATTTT
TRBV25-1	TRBJ2-1	few	-	CASSEYAGTHNEQFF	TGTGCCAGCAGTGAATACGCCGGCACCCACAATGAGCAGTTCTTC
TRBV5-1	TRBJ2-3	-	TRBD1	CASSSRDRVDAQYF	TGCGCCAGCAGCTCCCGGGACAGGGTAGATGCGCAGTATTTT
TRBV7-9	TRBJ1-1	few	-	CASSGGVFTEAFF	TGTGCCAGCAGCGGGGGGGTATTCACTGAAGCTTTCTTT
TRBV5-1	TRBJ2-7	many	TRBD2	CASSGAGESYEQYF	TGCGCCAGCAGCGGAGCGGGAGAGTCCTACGAGCAGTACTTC
TRBV5-1	TRBJ2-3	few	-	CASSLAGDPTMGAPHYF	TGCGCCAGCAGCTTGGCGGGGGACCCAACCATGGGGGCGCCGCATTATTTT
TRBV6-1	TRBJ2-5	-	TRBD2	CASSRTRGGASQETQYF	TGTGCCAGCAGTCGGACGCGGGGGGGCGCTAGCCAAGAGACCCAGTACTTC
TRBV12-3/TRBV12-4	TRBJ2-5	few	TRBD2	CASSISGGARETQYF	TGTGCCAGCAGTATTAGCGGGGGGGCCAGGGAGACCCAGTACTTC
TRBV12-3/TRBV12-4	TRBJ2-3	many	TRBD1	CASSLGTGRTDTQYF	TGTGCCAGCAGTTTAGGGACAGGGCGCACAGATACGCAGTATTTT
TRBV28	TRBJ2-7	-	-	CASSLFEQGRYEQYF	TGTGCCAGCAGTTTATTTGAGCAGGGGCGCTACGAGCAGTACTTC
TRBV6-5	TRBJ2-1	-	TRBD1	CASSYGGRGRNEQFF	TGTGCCAGCAGTTACGGTGGCAGGGGGCGGAATGAGCAGTTCTTC
TRBV5-1	TRBJ1-6	-	TRBD1	CASSMGQGFYNSPLHF	TGCGCCAGCAGCATGGGACAGGGCTTTTATAATTCACCCCTCCACTTT
TRBV4-3	TRBJ2-3	many	TRBD2	CASSPNLLAIPTDTQYF	TGCGCCAGCAGCCCAAACCTACTAGCGATTCCGACAGATACGCAGTATTTT
TRBV7-2	TRBJ1-4	few	-	CASSLRGTSNEKLFF	TGTGCCAGCAGCTTGAGGGGTACATCTAATGAAAAACTGTTTTTT